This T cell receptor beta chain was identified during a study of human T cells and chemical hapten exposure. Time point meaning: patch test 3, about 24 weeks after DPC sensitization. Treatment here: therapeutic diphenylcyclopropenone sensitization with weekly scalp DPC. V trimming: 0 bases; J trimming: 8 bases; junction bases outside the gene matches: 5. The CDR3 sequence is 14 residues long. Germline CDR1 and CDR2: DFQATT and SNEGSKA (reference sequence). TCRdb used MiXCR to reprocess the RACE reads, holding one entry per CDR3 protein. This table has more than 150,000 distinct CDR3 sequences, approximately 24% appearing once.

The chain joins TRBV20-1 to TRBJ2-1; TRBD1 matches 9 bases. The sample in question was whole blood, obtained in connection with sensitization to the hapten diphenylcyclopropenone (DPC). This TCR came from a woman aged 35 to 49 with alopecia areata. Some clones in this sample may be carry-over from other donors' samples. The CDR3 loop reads CSARDGTGGHEQFF. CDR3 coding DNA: TGCAGTGCTAGAGATGGCACAGGGGGCCATGAGCAGTTCTTC.